Listed below are T cell receptor beta chains from one sample, sequenced in a study of blood T cell repertoires in COVID-19. Profiling relied on immunoSEQ multiplex PCR, and the TCRdb table lists in-frame clones only, not all of them. The table has roughly 200,000 clones, 89% seen once. What was sequenced was PBMCs or T cells enriched from blood (not recorded which). These receptors all stem from a middle-aged woman with acute COVID-19. The CDR3 runs from the conserved cysteine through the conserved F or W. Each record gives: clone size, D gene, V gene, CDR3 length, J gene, CDR3 DNA, CDR3 protein. The D gene is left open where the match is weak. Part of the rows lack a size; the others show once, few, many or a class for expanded clones.

>NA|TRBD2|TRBV5-4|15|TRBJ2-3
TGTGCCAGCAGCTTGGTACTAGCGGGCACAGATACGCAGTATTTT
CASSLVLAGTDTQYF
>NA|NA|TRBV11-2|15|TRBJ2-3
TGTGCCAGCAGCTCGACTAGAATATCCACAGATACGCAGTATTTT
CASSSTRISTDTQYF
>NA|TRBD2|TRBV15|16|TRBJ2-1
TGTGCCACCAGCACCACTAGCGGGACCGGATACAATGAGCAGTTCTTC
CATSTTSGTGYNEQFF
>NA|NA|TRBV24-1|16|TRBJ2-1
TGTGCCACCAGTGATTTAAGTACTAGAGCCTACAATGAGCAGTTCTTC
CATSDLSTRAYNEQFF
>NA|NA|TRBV5-1|17|TRBJ2-1
TGCGCCAGCAGACCCGGGACTTCCTACAGCTCCTACAATGAGCAGTTCTTC
CASRPGTSYSSYNEQFF
>few|NA|TRBV7-2|15|TRBJ1-6
TGTGCCAGCAGCTTAGTTACAGCATATAATTCACCCCTCCACTTT
CASSLVTAYNSPLHF
>NA|NA|TRBV5-5|10|TRBJ2-3
TGTGCCAGCACCTCAGATACGCAGTATTTT
CASTSDTQYF
>once|TRBD2|TRBV5-6|18|TRBJ2-7
TGTGCCAGCAGCTTGTACGTCTCAGCGGGAGAGAGGGTTAACGAGCAGTACTTC
CASSLYVSAGERVNEQYF
>NA|TRBD2|TRBV3-1/TRBV3-2|12|TRBJ2-1
TGTGCCAGCAGACGACTAGCGGGAGCCAAGTTCTTC
CASRRLAGAKFF
>NA|TRBD1|TRBV28|13|TRBJ1-5
TGTGCCAGCAGTTTGGGGACAGATCAGCCCCAGCATTTT
CASSLGTDQPQHF
>NA|TRBD2|TRBV5-1|15|TRBJ2-1
TGCGCCAGCAGCTGGATAGCGGGGGGCGGTGATGAGCAGTTCTTC
CASSWIAGGGDEQFF
>NA|NA|TRBV6-1|14|TRBJ2-7
TGTGCCAGCAGTGACAAATCGAGCTCCTACGAGCAGTACTTC
CASSDKSSSYEQYF
>NA|TRBD2|TRBV18|16|TRBJ2-6
TGTGCCAGCTCATGGACTAGCCTGTCTGGGGCCAACGTCCTGACTTTC
CASSWTSLSGANVLTF
>NA|NA|TRBV7-8|11|TRBJ2-2
TGTGCCAGCAGTCCCGCCGGGGAGCTGTTTTTT
CASSPAGELFF
>NA|NA|TRBV6-5|14|TRBJ1-5
TGTGCCAGCAGTTACTCGTCCGGGTTGGAGCCCCAGCATTTT
CASSYSSGLEPQHF
>NA|TRBD1|TRBV5-1|15|TRBJ2-2
TGCGCCAGCAGGGGGACAGATACGAACACCGGGGAGCTGTTTTTT
CASRGTDTNTGELFF
>NA|TRBD2|TRBV30|14|TRBJ2-1
TGTGCCTGGAGCGGGAGGCGTAAGTACAATGAGCAGTTCTTC
CAWSGRRKYNEQFF
>NA|TRBD2|TRBV5-1|16|TRBJ2-2
TGCGCCAGCAGCTTTCGCGGGGGGGCTAACACCGGGGAGCTGTTTTTT
CASSFRGGANTGELFF
>NA|TRBD1|TRBV5-4|16|TRBJ2-4
TGTGCCAGCAGCGGACAGGGGGCCGGGGCCAAAAACATTCAGTACTTC
CASSGQGAGAKNIQYF
>NA|TRBD1|TRBV5-1|17|TRBJ1-1
TGCGCCAGCAGCAATCCCCTCGGGCAGGGGGCGAACACTGAAGCTTTCTTT
CASSNPLGQGANTEAFF
>NA|TRBD1|TRBV29-1|12|TRBJ1-2
TGCAGCGTTGGAGGACAGGGACATGGCTACACCTTC
CSVGGQGHGYTF
>NA|NA|TRBV7-9|15|TRBJ1-4
TGTGCCAGCAGCTTAGCGCGGCAGGGAAGTGAAAAACTGTTTTTT
CASSLARQGSEKLFF
>NA|NA|TRBV10-3|18|TRBJ1-4
TGTGCCATCAGTGATCCCACTGGGGGAGGAAAGACTAATGAAAAACTGTTTTTT
CAISDPTGGGKTNEKLFF
>NA|TRBD2|TRBV15|18|TRBJ2-3
TGTGCCACCAGCAGAGACCCTGGTGACGGGGGGATTCCAGATACGCAGTATTTT
CATSRDPGDGGIPDTQYF
>NA|TRBD1|TRBV5-1|16|TRBJ2-1
TGCGCCAGCAGCAGTCTTCGGGACAGGGGCCCCCCTGAGCAGTTCTTC
CASSSLRDRGPPEQFF
>NA|TRBD1|TRBV28|15|TRBJ1-4
TGTGCCAGCAGTACCCGGACAGGGAACTCTGAAAAACTGTTTTTT
CASSTRTGNSEKLFF
>NA|NA|TRBV5-1|16|TRBJ1-6
TGCGCCAGCAGTTTGAGCCTCGATCCGCGGGATTCACCCCTCCACTTT
CASSLSLDPRDSPLHF